The 5 T cell receptor beta chains below were found in one sample sequenced in a study of CD8+ T cells in alopecia areata. The authors extracted RNA and reverse transcribed it into cDNA as the sequencing template. The repertoire was sequenced with immunoSEQ multiplex PCR; TCRdb's copy has only in-frame clones and lacks some. The sample includes about 210,000 clones, about 50% seen only once; the top ten take around 1.5%. Treatment meaning: oral pan-JAK inhibitor, 5-10 mg twice daily. The sample consisted of CD4+ T cells sorted from blood, taken at week 4, from a patient treated with tofacitinib. Receptor source: a human donor with alopecia areata.

The V gene is TRBV5-1, the J gene TRBJ1-1; no reliable D call. This CDR3 has 14 residues. Trimming took 4 bases from V and 3 from J, leaving 13 bases between them. Germline-derived CDR1 and CDR2 are SGHRS and YFSETQ. The CDR3 sequence is CASSPFGVDTEAFF. The CDR3 region has the DNA TGCGCCAGCAGCCCTTTCGGGGTTGACACTGAAGCTTTCTTT. The entire variable domain, with the rest obtained from reference TRBV5-1 and TRBJ1-1, is as follows: KAGVTQTPRYLIKTRGQQVTLSCSPISGHRSVSWYQQTPGQGLQFLFEYFSETQRNKGNFPGRFSGRQFSNSRSEMNVSTLELGDSALYLCASSPFGVDTEAFFGQGTRLTVV.

The V gene is TRBV30, the J gene TRBJ2-3; possible D gene TRBD1, 5 bases. Trimming removed 3 bases at V and 1 base at J, with 11 bases between. Germline-derived CDR1 and CDR2 are GTSNPN and SVGIG (reference sequence). This CDR3 spans 14 amino acids. CDR3 coding DNA: TGTGCCTGGAGCAGACAGAAAGGCACAGATACGCAGTATTTT. This translates into CAWSRQKGTDTQYF.

There are a few counts of this clone. V and J are TRBV14 and TRBJ2-1; D remains ambiguous. From germline, CDR1 is SGHDN and CDR2 FVKESK. The CDR3 length is 16 residues. V lost 1 base and J 9 bases, leaving 19 bases between the germline ends. The CDR3 protein is CASSQGMVVVSGEQFF. Written as DNA, the CDR3 is TGTGCCAGCAGCCAAGGAATGGTAGTAGTTTCTGGTGAGCAGTTCTTC.

This clone has only a few counts. The V gene is TRBV4-3, the J gene TRBJ1-4; a possible D gene is TRBD1 (6 bases). CDR1 is LGHNA, CDR2 YSLEER, per germline. Deletions cut 0 bases from V and 15 bases from J, with 14 bases between. The CDR3 is made up of 13 amino acids. The CDR3 DNA is TGCGCCAGCAGCCAAGACAAGGAAACAGGGTTGTTTTTT. It is translated as CASSQDKETGLFF.

This clone has just a few counts. The rearrangement uses TRBV11-2 and TRBJ2-3, with D perhaps matching TRBD1 or TRBD2 (6 bases each). V was trimmed by 5 bases and J by 7 bases, leaving 22 bases between them. CDR3 length equals 16 residues. Germline-derived CDR1 and CDR2 are SGHAT and FQNNGV. The CDR3 reads CASSLPLGGRSHTQYF. CDR3 nucleotides: TGTGCCAGCAGCCTCCCGTTAGGGGGGCGGTCCCATACGCAGTATTTT.